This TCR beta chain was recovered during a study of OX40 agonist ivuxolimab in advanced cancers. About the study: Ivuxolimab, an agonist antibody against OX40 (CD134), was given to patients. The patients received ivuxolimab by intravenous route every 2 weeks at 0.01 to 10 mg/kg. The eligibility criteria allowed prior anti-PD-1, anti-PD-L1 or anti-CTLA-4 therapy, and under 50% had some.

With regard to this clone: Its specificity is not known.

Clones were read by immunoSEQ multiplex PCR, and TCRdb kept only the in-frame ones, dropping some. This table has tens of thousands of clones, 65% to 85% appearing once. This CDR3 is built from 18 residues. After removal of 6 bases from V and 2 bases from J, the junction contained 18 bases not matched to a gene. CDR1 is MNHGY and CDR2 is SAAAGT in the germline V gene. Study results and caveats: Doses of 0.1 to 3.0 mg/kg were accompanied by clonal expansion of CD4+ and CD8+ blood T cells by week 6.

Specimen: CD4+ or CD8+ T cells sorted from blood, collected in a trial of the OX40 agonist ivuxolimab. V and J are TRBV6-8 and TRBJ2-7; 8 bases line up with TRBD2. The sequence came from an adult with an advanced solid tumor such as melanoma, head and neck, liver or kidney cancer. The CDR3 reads CASRSEQGRREDPYEQYF. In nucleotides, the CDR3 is TGTGCCAGCAGATCAGAACAGGGCCGGCGGGAGGACCCCTACGAGCAGTACTTC.